The rows below give T cell receptor beta chains drawn from one sample of a study of molecular identifiers for immune sequencing clone quantification. TCRdb independently ran MiXCR on the PCR reads; one entry per CDR3 protein. The sample contains about 40,000 distinct CDR3 sequences, around 18% of which appear only once. The sequencing input was naive CD8+ T cells from blood, with Jurkat cell RNA spiked in. These receptors were taken from a human donor in good health. Some libraries in this study had Jurkat cell RNA spiked in. CDR3s include the opening cysteine and the closing phenylalanine or tryptophan. The order of the fields is D gene, clone size, V gene, J gene, CDR3 DNA, CDR3 protein. D genes are given only for firm matches. Not all rows give a size; the values are once, few, many and, for expanded clones, a class.

NA	many	TRBV5-5	TRBJ1-5	TGTGCCAGCAGCTTCCGGGACTCCGAATGGCCCCAGCATTTT	CASSFRDSEWPQHF
TRBD1	many	TRBV11-2	TRBJ2-2	TGTGCCAGCAGCTTCCCCACAGGGGAGCGTTCGCCCGGGGAGCTGTTTTTT	CASSFPTGERSPGELFF
TRBD2	many	TRBV20-1	TRBJ2-2	TGCAGTGCCCTAGCGGGAGACCTAAATACCGGGGAGCTGTTTTTT	CSALAGDLNTGELFF
TRBD2	many	TRBV7-9	TRBJ2-5	TGTGCCAGCAGCTCCAGCGGGAGGGCCCTAGAGACCCAGTACTTC	CASSSSGRALETQYF
TRBD2	many	TRBV12-3/TRBV12-4	TRBJ2-1	TGTGCCAGCAGTTCGGGGGGGGGCAATGAGCAGTTCTTC	CASSSGGGNEQFF
NA	NA	TRBV7-2	TRBJ2-7	TGTGCCAGCAGCTTAGTTGAGGGACACTTCTACGAGCAGTACTTC	CASSLVEGHFYEQYF
NA	many	TRBV25-1	TRBJ2-1	TGTGCCAGCAGTCCCGCTAGCGCGCAGTTCTTC	CASSPASAQFF
NA	NA	TRBV6-2/TRBV6-3	TRBJ1-1	TGTGCCAGCTCCTACCCCTCGGGGACCGACACTGAAGCTTTCTTT	CASSYPSGTDTEAFF
TRBD1	NA	TRBV7-9	TRBJ2-7	TGTGCCAGCAGCTTAGCGACAGGGGGTTACGAGCAGTACTTC	CASSLATGGYEQYF
TRBD1	few	TRBV7-2	TRBJ1-4	TGTGCCAGCAGCCAACCAACAGGGGCCGTCGGAACTAATGAAAAACTGTTTTTT	CASSQPTGAVGTNEKLFF
NA	many	TRBV7-9	TRBJ2-2	TGTGCCAGCCCCCTCATGAACACCGGGGAGCTGTTTTTT	CASPLMNTGELFF
NA	few	TRBV28	TRBJ2-4	TGTGCCAGCAGTTTAGAGGACTGGACGCCCGGAGCCAAAAACATTCAGTACTTC	CASSLEDWTPGAKNIQYF
NA	many	TRBV4-3	TRBJ2-1	TGCGCCAGCAGCCAAGATCTTCTAGGGGGGGACAATGAGCAGTTCTTC	CASSQDLLGGDNEQFF
NA	many	TRBV12-3/TRBV12-4	TRBJ1-4	TGTGCCAGCAGTTCAATGGTCGTCCCTATGGCCCCATTTAATGAAAAACTGTTTTTT	CASSSMVVPMAPFNEKLFF
NA	many	TRBV4-3	TRBJ2-7	TGCGCCAGCAGCCAAGAGGGACTGGGGGCCTACGAGCAGTACTTC	CASSQEGLGAYEQYF
TRBD2	many	TRBV29-1	TRBJ2-1	TGCAGCGTTGAAGGGGGACTAGCGGGAGCATATAGGGGGAATGAGCAGTTCTTC	CSVEGGLAGAYRGNEQFF
TRBD2	many	TRBV18	TRBJ2-1	TGTGCCAGCTCACCAGATGCGGGAGCCGTCTACAATGAGCAGTTCTTC	CASSPDAGAVYNEQFF
NA	many	TRBV11-2	TRBJ2-7	TGTGCCAGCAGCCACGGCCCCTCATACGAGCAGTACTTC	CASSHGPSYEQYF
NA	NA	TRBV7-9	TRBJ1-1	TGTGCCAGCAGCTCAGACAGGAACACTGAAGCTTTCTTT	CASSSDRNTEAFF
NA	many	TRBV5-4	TRBJ2-5	TGTGCCAGCAGCCCCGAGACCGGAGAGACCCAGTACTTC	CASSPETGETQYF
NA	many	TRBV7-6	TRBJ2-5	TGTGCCAGCAGCTTAGACCCGGGACACAAAGACCAAGAGACCCAGTACTTC	CASSLDPGHKDQETQYF
NA	many	TRBV25-1	TRBJ2-1	TGTGCCAGCAGTGAATATGGTAGCGGCTACTCCTACAATGAGCAGTTCTTC	CASSEYGSGYSYNEQFF
TRBD1	many	TRBV6-5	TRBJ2-2	TGTGCCAGTTTTAAGGGGGCCACGAACACCGGGGAGCTGTTTTTT	CASFKGATNTGELFF
TRBD2	many	TRBV7-9	TRBJ2-1	TGTGCCAGCAGCTTCGGAGCGGGAGGTGTCAATGAGCAGTTCTTC	CASSFGAGGVNEQFF
NA	many	TRBV5-6	TRBJ1-5	TGTGCCAGCAGCTGGGGGTGGGGGAGCAATCAGCCCCAGCATTTT	CASSWGWGSNQPQHF
NA	many	TRBV6-6	TRBJ1-5	TGTGCCAGCAGTCCCCGCCTGGTTCAGCCCCAGCATTTT	CASSPRLVQPQHF
TRBD2	many	TRBV6-5	TRBJ2-1	TGTGCCAGCAGTCAGCTAGGGGTAGCGGGAGGATGGAATGAGCAGTTCTTC	CASSQLGVAGGWNEQFF
NA	many	TRBV4-1	TRBJ2-7	TGCGCCAGCAGCCAAGAATGGAAGGACTACGAGCAGTACTTC	CASSQEWKDYEQYF
TRBD1	many	TRBV9	TRBJ2-3	TGTGCCAGCAGCGTAGTCGGACAGGGACCAGATACGCAGTATTTT	CASSVVGQGPDTQYF
TRBD2	many	TRBV19	TRBJ2-5	TGTGCCAGTAGTCCCTTAGCGGGAACCGACCAAGAGACCCAGTACTTC	CASSPLAGTDQETQYF
NA	few	TRBV27	TRBJ1-1	TGTGCCAGCAGTTCCCGGGTGGGGACTGAAGCTTTCTTT	CASSSRVGTEAFF
NA	NA	TRBV11-2	TRBJ2-4	TGTGCCAGCAGCTTAACTGGGCCTGCCAAAAACATTCAGTACTTC	CASSLTGPAKNIQYF